The 3 T cell receptor beta chains below come from one sample, sequenced in a study of T cell responses to AZD1222 COVID-19 vaccine. Assay: immunoSEQ multiplex PCR; the TCRdb copy retains only in-frame clones and omits some. The sample includes roughly 120,000 clones, 70% to 90% of them seen just once. This material consisted of peripheral blood, taken on day 0 of AZD1222 vaccination. All receptors come from an adult in good health.

V gene TRBV2 combines with J gene TRBJ2-3, with TRBD2 identical over 9 bases. Germline V gene sequence: CDR1 SNHLY, CDR2 FYNNEI. J gave up 9 bases and V 1 base, and 8 bases lay outside the gene matches. CDR3 size: 15 residues. As DNA, the CDR3 is TGTGCCAGCAGTGAAGAGGCGGGGGGGCCTAAGACGCAGTATTTT. Protein: CASSEEAGGPKTQYF.

This chain uses TRBV7-9 with TRBJ1-6; D unclear. The germline CDR1 and CDR2 sequences are SEHNR and FQNEAQ (reference sequence). CDR3 size: 13 residues. V was trimmed by 0 bases and J by 10 bases, leaving 7 bases between them. CDR3 nucleotides: TGTGCCAGCAGCTTAGCGGCCAAGTCACCCCTCCACTTT. Residues: CASSLAAKSPLHF. Full variable domain (outside the CDR3, taken from reference TRBV7-9 and TRBJ1-6): DTGVSQNPRHKITKRGQNVTFRCDPISEHNRLYWYRQTLGQGPEFLTYFQNEAQLEKSRLLSDRFSAERPKGSFSTLEIQRTEQGDSAMYLCASSLAAKSPLHFGNGTRLTVT.

The J gene is TRBJ2-3, the V gene TRBV6-2 or TRBV6-3, with D unclear. From germline, CDR1 is MNHEY and CDR2 SVGEGT. CDR3 length equals 13 residues. Between the trimmed V and J ends, which lost 5 bases and 0 bases, there was a span of 6 bases. CDR3 region: CASSQTSTDTQYF. The DNA for the CDR3 is TGTGCCAGCAGTCAGACTAGCACAGATACGCAGTATTTT.